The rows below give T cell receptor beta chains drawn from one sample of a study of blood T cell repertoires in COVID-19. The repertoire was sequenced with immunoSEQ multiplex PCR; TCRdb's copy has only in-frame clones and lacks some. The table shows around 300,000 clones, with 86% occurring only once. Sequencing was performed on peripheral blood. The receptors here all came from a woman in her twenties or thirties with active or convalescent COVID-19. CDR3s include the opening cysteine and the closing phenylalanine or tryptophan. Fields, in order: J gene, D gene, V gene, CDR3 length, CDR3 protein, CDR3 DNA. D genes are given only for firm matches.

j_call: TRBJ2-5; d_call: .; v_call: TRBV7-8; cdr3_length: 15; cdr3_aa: CASSFPRDFQETQYF; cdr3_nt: TGTGCCAGCAGCTTTCCCCGGGACTTCCAAGAGACCCAGTACTTC
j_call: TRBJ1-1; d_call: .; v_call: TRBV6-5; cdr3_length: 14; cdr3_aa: CASSSLTGNTEAFF; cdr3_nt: TGTGCCAGCAGTTCTCTGACAGGGAACACTGAAGCTTTCTTT
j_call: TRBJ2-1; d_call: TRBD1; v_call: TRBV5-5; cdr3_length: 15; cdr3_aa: CASSLTGEWYNEQFF; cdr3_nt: TGTGCCAGCAGCCTAACAGGGGAGTGGTACAATGAGCAGTTCTTC
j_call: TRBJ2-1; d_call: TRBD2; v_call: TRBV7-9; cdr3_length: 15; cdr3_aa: CASSVLGTSGNEQFF; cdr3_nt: TGTGCCAGCAGCGTCCTAGGGACTAGCGGAAATGAGCAGTTCTTC
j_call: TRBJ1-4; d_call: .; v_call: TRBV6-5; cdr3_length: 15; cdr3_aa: CASRGGVVGGEKLFF; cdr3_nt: TGTGCCAGCAGGGGAGGGGTCGTCGGGGGTGAAAAACTGTTTTTT
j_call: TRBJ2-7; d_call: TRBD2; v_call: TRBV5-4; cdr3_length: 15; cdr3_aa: CASSLAGGVAYEQYF; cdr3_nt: TGTGCCAGCAGCTTGGCCGGGGGGGTGGCCTACGAGCAGTACTTC
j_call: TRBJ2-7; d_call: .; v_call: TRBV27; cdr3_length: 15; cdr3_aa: CASSLEGGPFYEQYF; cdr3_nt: TGTGCCAGCAGTTTAGAAGGAGGACCCTTTTACGAGCAGTACTTC
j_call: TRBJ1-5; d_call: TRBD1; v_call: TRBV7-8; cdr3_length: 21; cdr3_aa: CASSLAEVGRGRTEFVQPQHF; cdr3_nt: TGTGCCAGCAGCTTAGCGGAGGTAGGAAGGGGGCGCACGGAATTTGTCCAGCCCCAGCATTTT
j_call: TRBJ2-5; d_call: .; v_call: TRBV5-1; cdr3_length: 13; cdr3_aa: CASSKGSGETQYF; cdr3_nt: TGCGCCAGCAGCAAAGGTTCAGGAGAGACCCAGTACTTC
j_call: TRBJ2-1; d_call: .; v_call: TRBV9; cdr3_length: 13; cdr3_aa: CASSTQGWPEQFF; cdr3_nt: TGTGCCAGCAGCACACAGGGTTGGCCCGAGCAGTTCTTC
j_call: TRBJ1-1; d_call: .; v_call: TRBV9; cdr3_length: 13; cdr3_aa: CASSRGGITEAFF; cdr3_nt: TGTGCCAGCAGCAGGGGAGGAATCACTGAAGCTTTCTTT
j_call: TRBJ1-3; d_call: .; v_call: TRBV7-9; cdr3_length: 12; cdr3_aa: CASVSVGNTIYF; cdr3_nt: TGTGCCAGCGTCTCCGTAGGAAACACCATATATTTT
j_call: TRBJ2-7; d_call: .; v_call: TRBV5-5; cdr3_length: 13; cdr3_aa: CASSFSGSYEQYF; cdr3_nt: TGTGCCAGCAGCTTTAGCGGTTCCTACGAGCAGTACTTC
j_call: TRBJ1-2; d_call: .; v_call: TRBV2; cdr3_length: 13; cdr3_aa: CASSEKWGDGYTF; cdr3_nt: TGTGCCAGCAGTGAAAAATGGGGGGATGGCTACACCTTC
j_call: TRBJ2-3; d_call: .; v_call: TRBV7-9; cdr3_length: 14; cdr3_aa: CASSQGEAPDTQYF; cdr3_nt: TGTGCCAGCAGCCAGGGGGAGGCCCCAGATACGCAGTATTTT
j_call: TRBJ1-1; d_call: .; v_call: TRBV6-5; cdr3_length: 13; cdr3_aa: CASSATGNTEAFF; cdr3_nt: TGTGCCAGCAGCGCGACAGGGAACACTGAAGCTTTCTTT